Here is one T cell receptor (beta chain) with its context. Its antigen is still unknown. These data come from a study of PD-1 blockade in classical Hodgkin lymphoma. General study results and limits: Only CD4+ TCR diversity, not CD8+, had risen significantly by C4D1. Complete responders' baseline diversity resembled that of newly diagnosed patients. Nivolumab initiation under 1 year post-ASCT meant exclusion. The authors have not defined what causes the repertoire differences, possibly disease activity or prior therapy.

Every patient had relapsed following autologous stem cell transplantation, and cohorts differed in brentuximab vedotin exposure. The repertoire was sequenced with immunoSEQ multiplex PCR; TCRdb's copy has only in-frame clones and lacks some. This sample has 100,000 to 130,000 clones, with about 89% found just once. The sample here was peripheral blood mononuclear cells (PBMCs), taken before the second cycle of nivolumab. The sequence was obtained from a human donor with classical Hodgkin lymphoma.

The CDR3 bases are TGTGCCTGGAGCGCTGGACTAGCTAGCACAGATACGCAGTATTTT. The encoded protein is CAWSAGLASTDTQYF. The chain is built from TRBV30 and TRBJ2-3, with 8 bases lining up with TRBD2. CDR3 length: 15 residues. Germline CDR1 reads GTSNPN; CDR2 reads SVGIG (reference sequence). J gave up 0 bases and V 3 bases, and 5 bases lay outside the gene matches.